Listed below are T cell receptor beta chains from one sample, sequenced in a study of blood T cell repertoires in COVID-19. TCRdb's copy holds only in-frame clones and misses some; the assay was immunoSEQ multiplex PCR. The sample has 150,000 to 250,000 clones; roughly 90% are singletons. Sequenced sample: PBMCs or T cells enriched from blood (not recorded which). These receptors came from a woman in her 30s who had recovered from COVID-19. Each CDR3 is given with its conserved first and last residue. D genes are given only for firm matches. Some rows have no size entry. The others give once, few or many, or a class for an expanded clone.

d_call	v_call	j_call	clone_size	cdr3_aa	cdr3_nt
.	TRBV5-8	TRBJ1-1	.	CASSSLRGGTEAFF	TGTGCCAGCAGCTCTTTAAGAGGGGGCACTGAAGCTTTCTTT
TRBD1	TRBV7-9	TRBJ1-1	.	CASSLAPGQYTEAFF	TGTGCCAGCAGCTTAGCCCCGGGACAGTACACTGAAGCTTTCTTT
TRBD1	TRBV4-1	TRBJ1-5	.	CASSQARQGSQPQHF	TGCGCCAGCAGCCAAGCCCGACAGGGGAGTCAGCCCCAGCATTTT
.	TRBV19	TRBJ2-6	.	CASSIPGSARILSGANVLTF	TGTGCCAGTAGTATCCCCGGTAGCGCGCGCATCCTCTCTGGGGCCAACGTCCTGACTTTC
.	TRBV24-1	TRBJ2-5	.	CATSDTHRTAQETQYF	TGTGCCACCAGTGATACACACAGGACAGCACAAGAGACCCAGTACTTC
.	TRBV19	TRBJ1-1	.	CASIDTYEAFF	TGTGCCAGTATCGACACCTATGAAGCTTTCTTT
TRBD2	TRBV4-2	TRBJ2-1	.	CASSQESRLAGGDSYNEQFF	TGTGCCAGCAGCCAAGAGTCCCGACTAGCGGGAGGGGACTCCTACAATGAGCAGTTCTTC
.	TRBV18	TRBJ1-1	.	CASSPKGLGTEAFF	TGTGCCAGCTCACCAAAGGGGTTGGGGACTGAAGCTTTCTTT
TRBD1	TRBV4-1	TRBJ2-7	.	CASSHLQGAKYEQYF	TGCGCCAGCAGCCATCTCCAGGGGGCGAAGTACGAGCAGTACTTC
.	TRBV7-2	TRBJ1-1	few	CASSLFGGVDTEAFF	TGTGCCAGCAGCCTGTTTGGGGGGGTAGATACTGAAGCTTTCTTT
TRBD2	TRBV24-1	TRBJ2-1	.	CATSDPSGSSYNEQFF	TGTGCCACCAGTGATCCCAGCGGGAGCTCCTACAATGAGCAGTTCTTC
.	TRBV19	TRBJ2-3	.	CASTRTTGADTQYF	TGTGCCAGTACAAGGACGACGGGAGCAGATACGCAGTATTTT
TRBD1	TRBV29-1	TRBJ1-1	.	CSVDDRGRAFF	TGCAGCGTTGACGACAGGGGGAGGGCTTTCTTT
.	TRBV14	TRBJ1-3	.	CASSSLRGSGNTIYF	TGTGCCAGCAGCTCCCTCCGGGGATCTGGAAACACCATATATTTT
TRBD1	TRBV7-2	TRBJ2-2	once	CASRKTQGFIGELFF	TGTGCCAGCAGAAAAACACAGGGGTTCATCGGGGAGCTGTTTTTT
.	TRBV15	TRBJ2-2	once	CATSSLLANTGELFF	TGTGCCACCAGCAGTTTACTAGCGAACACCGGGGAGCTGTTTTTT
.	TRBV7-7	TRBJ2-2	.	CASSLAGRGPDTGELFF	TGTGCTAGCAGCTTAGCAGGGAGAGGCCCGGACACCGGGGAGCTGTTTTTT
TRBD1	TRBV19	TRBJ2-7	.	CASSRLTQGAHEQYF	TGTGCCAGTAGTCGCCTGACACAGGGGGCCCACGAGCAGTACTTC
TRBD1	TRBV5-1	TRBJ1-1	.	CASSSPGQGDTEAFF	TGCGCCAGCAGCTCCCCCGGACAGGGTGACACTGAAGCTTTCTTT
.	TRBV12-5	TRBJ1-5	.	CASGAALTGLNQPQHF	TGTGCTAGTGGCGCGGCCTTAACAGGCCTTAATCAGCCCCAGCATTTT
TRBD1	TRBV12-3/TRBV12-4	TRBJ1-2	.	CASSFSGGTGYTF	TGTGCCAGCAGTTTCTCAGGGGGGACCGGCTACACCTTC
TRBD2	TRBV25-1	TRBJ2-3	.	CASSESGGRADTQYF	TGTGCCAGCAGTGAAAGTGGAGGGAGGGCAGATACGCAGTATTTT
.	TRBV2	TRBJ1-3	.	CASSAGSAGNTIYF	TGTGCCAGCAGTGCAGGGTCGGCTGGAAACACCATATATTTT
.	TRBV14	TRBJ2-1	.	CASSRAGLYNEQFF	TGTGCCAGCAGCCGAGCCGGTTTATACAATGAGCAGTTCTTC
.	TRBV6-5	TRBJ1-5	.	CASSHRVSNQPQHF	TGTGCCAGCAGTCACAGGGTAAGCAATCAGCCCCAGCATTTT
.	TRBV10-3	TRBJ1-4	.	CAISEAGARNEKLFF	TGTGCCATCAGTGAGGCGGGGGCGCGGAATGAAAAACTGTTTTTT
TRBD2	TRBV10-1	TRBJ2-2	.	CASRKRLAGGPTGELFF	TGCGCCAGCAGGAAGAGGTTGGCGGGGGGGCCAACCGGGGAGCTGTTTTTT
.	TRBV27	TRBJ1-2	few	CASSLMKGHGYTF	TGTGCCAGCAGTTTAATGAAGGGGCATGGCTACACCTTC
TRBD1	TRBV18	TRBJ1-1	.	CASSRGTVQTEAFF	TGTGCCAGCTCCCGCGGGACAGTTCAAACTGAAGCTTTCTTT
.	TRBV4-3	TRBJ1-4	.	CASSPETRFNNEKLFF	TGCGCCAGCAGCCCGGAGACGCGTTTTAACAATGAAAAACTGTTTTTT
.	TRBV15	TRBJ1-1	once	CATSRVSPNTEAFF	TGTGCCACCAGCAGAGTAAGCCCGAACACTGAAGCTTTCTTT